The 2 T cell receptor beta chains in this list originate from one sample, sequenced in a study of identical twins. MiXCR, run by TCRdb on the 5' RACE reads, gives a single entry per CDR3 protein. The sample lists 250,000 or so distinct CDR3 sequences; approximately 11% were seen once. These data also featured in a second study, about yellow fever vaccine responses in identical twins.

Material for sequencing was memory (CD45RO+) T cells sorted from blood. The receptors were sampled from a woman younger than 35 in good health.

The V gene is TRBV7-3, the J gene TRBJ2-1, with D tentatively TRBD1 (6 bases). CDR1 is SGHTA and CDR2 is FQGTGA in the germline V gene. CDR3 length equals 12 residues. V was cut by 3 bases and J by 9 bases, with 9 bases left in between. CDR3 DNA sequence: TGTGCCAGCAGCTTTGTAGGGGGTGAGCAGTTCTTC. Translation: CASSFVGGEQFF.

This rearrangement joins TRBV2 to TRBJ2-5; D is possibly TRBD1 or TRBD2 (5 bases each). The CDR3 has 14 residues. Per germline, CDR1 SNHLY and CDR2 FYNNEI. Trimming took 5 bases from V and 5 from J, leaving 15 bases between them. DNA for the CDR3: TGTGCCAGCAGTTACCGGGACGCGGGCGAGACCCAGTACTTC. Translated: CASSYRDAGETQYF.